The sequence of this TCR beta chain was determined in a study of blood T cells in healthy people across ages. Points on this clonotype: Its antigen remains unidentified.

Whole-study findings and limits: Long-lived donors exceeded aged donors in naive CD4+ cells and diversity.

The germline CDR1 and CDR2 sequences are SGDLS and YYNGEE. Trimming stripped 0 bases from V and 0 bases from J, with 7 bases between. This CDR3 spans 15 amino acids. Combining a sample-barcoded 5' primer with a J-beta primer mix, a second PCR ran for roughly 6 to 11 cycles. Each cDNA molecule was tagged by a template-switch adaptor with 12 random nucleotides. One entry per CDR3 protein, called by TCRdb with MiXCR from the 5' RACE reads. This table holds some 1.8 million distinct CDR3 sequences, about two fifths found once. Drawing of peripheral blood yielded 8.5 to 10 milliliters from each donor. Per sample, a minimum of 7 million PBMCs were isolated.

The chain recombines TRBV9 with TRBJ1-3; D is unclear. The source material was blood. The TCR was taken from a human donor in good health. The CDR3 nucleotides read TGTGCCAGCAGCGTAGGGAGAGGCTCTGGAAACACCATATATTTT. Residues: CASSVGRGSGNTIYF. Based on the CDR3 plus reference TRBV9 and TRBJ1-3, the full variable domain is DSGVTQTPKHLITATGQRVTLRCSPRSGDLSVYWYQQSLDQGLQFLIQYYNGEERAKGNILERFSAQQFPDLHSELNLSSLELGDSALYFCASSVGRGSGNTIYFGEGSWLTVV.